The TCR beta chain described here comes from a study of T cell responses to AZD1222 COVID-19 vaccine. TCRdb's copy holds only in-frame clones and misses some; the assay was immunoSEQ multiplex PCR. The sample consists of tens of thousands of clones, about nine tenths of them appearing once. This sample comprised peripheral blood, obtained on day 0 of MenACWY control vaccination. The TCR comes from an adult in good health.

The CDR3: CATHSGQKNTEAFF. The CDR3 DNA sequence: TGCGCCACTCATTCGGGACAGAAGAACACTGAAGCTTTCTTT. This chain connects TRBV10-1 to TRBJ1-1; 7 bases line up with TRBD1. CDR3 size: 14 residues. Germline trimming cut 10 bases from V and 1 base from J; bases unmatched to any gene: 9. Germline CDR1 WNHNN, CDR2 SYGVQD (reference sequence).